The source of this T cell receptor beta chain is a study of blood T cell repertoires in COVID-19. About the study: The analysed material was cDNA or gDNA that came from T cells, B-cell-depleted T cells, or PBMCs.

Sequencing used immunoSEQ multiplex PCR; TCRdb keeps in-frame clones, though not all of them. The sample records 150,000 to 190,000 clones, roughly four fifths being singletons. The CDR3 extends over 13 amino acids. Germline V gene lookup returns CDR1 MNHEY and CDR2 SMNVEV (reference sequence). Trimming at V came to 6 bases and at J to 7 bases, leaving 8 bases not matched to a gene. Enrolled through a virtual design, the participants were between roughly 18 and 95 years of age and came from about two dozen US areas. Donors were grouped by their self-reported clinical history. Symptom resolution, clearance, or two negative PCRs marked the recovered donors of Cohort 3.

The receptor comes from a middle-aged man who had recovered from COVID-19. The source material was PBMCs or T cells enriched from blood (not recorded which). This sequence joins TRBV27 and TRBJ1-2; 7 positions match TRBD1. The CDR3: CASRRQGVGGYTF. The DNA for the CDR3 is TGTGCCAGCAGAAGACAGGGAGTGGGTGGCTACACCTTC.